This T cell receptor (beta chain) was identified in a study of T cell repertoires in cytomegalovirus infection. The wider study: In the study, CMV epitopes included recently identified HLA-C-restricted and well-studied HLA-B-restricted ones.

TCRdb used MiXCR to reprocess the reads, holding one entry per CDR3 protein. The sample shows around 23,000 distinct CDR3 sequences, 22% of them seen only once. This CDR3 is 15 amino acids long. Trimming shortened V by 7 bases and J by 2 bases, and 15 bases separated the two germline ends. This clonotype was detected many times. What it binds is unknown. Sequences were derived from CD8+ T cells from cultured PBMCs, sampled from culture after CMV antigen stimulation. The J gene is TRBJ2-1, the V gene TRBV12-3 or TRBV12-4; D remains ambiguous. The clonotype originates from a human donor in good health (CMV status not recorded). Some clones in this sample may be carry-over from other donors' samples. The CDR3 loop reads CASTTGRLAYNEQFF. The CDR3 DNA is TGTGCCAGCACTACCGGCCGCCTAGCCTACAATGAGCAGTTCTTC.